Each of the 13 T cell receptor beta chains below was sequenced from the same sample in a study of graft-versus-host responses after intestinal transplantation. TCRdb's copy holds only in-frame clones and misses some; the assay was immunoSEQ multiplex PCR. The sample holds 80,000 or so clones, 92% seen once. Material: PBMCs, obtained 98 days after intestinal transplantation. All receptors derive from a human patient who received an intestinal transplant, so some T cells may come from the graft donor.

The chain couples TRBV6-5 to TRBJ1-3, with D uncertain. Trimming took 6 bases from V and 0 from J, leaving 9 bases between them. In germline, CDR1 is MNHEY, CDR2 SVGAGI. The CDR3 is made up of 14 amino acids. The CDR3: CASRVVSSGNTIYF. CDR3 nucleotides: TGTGCCAGCAGGGTGGTCAGCTCTGGAAACACCATATATTTT.

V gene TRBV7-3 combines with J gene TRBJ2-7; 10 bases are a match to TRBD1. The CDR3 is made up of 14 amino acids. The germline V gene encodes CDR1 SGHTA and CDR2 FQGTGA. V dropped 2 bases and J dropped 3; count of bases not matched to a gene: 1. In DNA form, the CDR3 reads TGTGCCAGCAGCTTAGGGGACAGGGGCTACGAGCAGTACTTC. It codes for CASSLGDRGYEQYF.

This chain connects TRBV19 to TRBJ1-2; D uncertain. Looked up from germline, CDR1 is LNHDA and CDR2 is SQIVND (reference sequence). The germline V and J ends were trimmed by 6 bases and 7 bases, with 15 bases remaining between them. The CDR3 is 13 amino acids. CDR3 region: CASRWNDATGYTF. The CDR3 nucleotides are TGTGCCAGTAGGTGGAACGATGCTACTGGCTACACCTTC.

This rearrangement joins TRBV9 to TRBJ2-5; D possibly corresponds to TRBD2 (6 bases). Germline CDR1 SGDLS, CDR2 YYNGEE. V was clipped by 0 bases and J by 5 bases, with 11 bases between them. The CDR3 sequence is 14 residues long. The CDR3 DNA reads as TGTGCCAGCAGCGTAGAGCGGGTTGGGGAGACCCAGTACTTC. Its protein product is CASSVERVGETQYF. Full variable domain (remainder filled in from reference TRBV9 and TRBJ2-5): DSGVTQTPKHLITATGQRVTLRCSPRSGDLSVYWYQQSLDQGLQFLIQYYNGEERAKGNILERFSAQQFPDLHSELNLSSLELGDSALYFCASSVERVGETQYFGPGTRLLVL.

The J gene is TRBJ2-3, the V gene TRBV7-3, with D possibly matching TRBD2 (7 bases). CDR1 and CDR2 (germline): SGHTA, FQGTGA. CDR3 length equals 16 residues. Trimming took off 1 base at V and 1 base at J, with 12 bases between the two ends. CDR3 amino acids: CASSLNAGARTDTQYF. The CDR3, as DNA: TGTGCCAGCAGCTTAAACGCGGGGGCTCGCACAGATACGCAGTATTTT.

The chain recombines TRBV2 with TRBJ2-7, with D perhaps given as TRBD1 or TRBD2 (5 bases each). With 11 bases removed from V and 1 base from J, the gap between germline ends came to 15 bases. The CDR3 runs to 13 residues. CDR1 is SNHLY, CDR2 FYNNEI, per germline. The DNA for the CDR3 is TGTGCCGGTGGGACCACTCTATCCTACGAGCAGTACTTC. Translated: CAGGTTLSYEQYF. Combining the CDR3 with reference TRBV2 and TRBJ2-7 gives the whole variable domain EPEVTQTPSHQVTQMGQEVILRCVPISNHLYFYWYRQILGQKVEFLVSFYNNEISEKSEIFDDQFSVERPDGSNFTLKIRSTKLEDSAMYFCAGGTTLSYEQYFGPGTRLTVT.

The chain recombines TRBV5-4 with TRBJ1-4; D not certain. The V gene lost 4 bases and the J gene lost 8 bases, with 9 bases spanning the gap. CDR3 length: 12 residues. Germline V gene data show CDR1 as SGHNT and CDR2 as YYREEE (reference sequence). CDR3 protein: CASSLGGEKLFF. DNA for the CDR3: TGTGCCAGCAGCCTGGGTGGCGAAAAACTGTTTTTT.

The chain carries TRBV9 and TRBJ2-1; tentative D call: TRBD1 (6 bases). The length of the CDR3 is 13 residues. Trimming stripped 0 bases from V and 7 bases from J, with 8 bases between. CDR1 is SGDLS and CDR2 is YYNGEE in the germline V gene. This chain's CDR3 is CASSVEQGNEQFF. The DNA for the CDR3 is TGTGCCAGCAGCGTAGAACAGGGAAATGAGCAGTTCTTC.

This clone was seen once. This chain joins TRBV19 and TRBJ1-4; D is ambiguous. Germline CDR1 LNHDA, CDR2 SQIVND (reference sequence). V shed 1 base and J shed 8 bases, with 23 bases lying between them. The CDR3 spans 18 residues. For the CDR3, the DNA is TGTGCCAGTAGTATAGTTATTTCCCCGCTTACACAAAAGGAAAAACTGTTTTTT. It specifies CASSIVISPLTQKEKLFF.

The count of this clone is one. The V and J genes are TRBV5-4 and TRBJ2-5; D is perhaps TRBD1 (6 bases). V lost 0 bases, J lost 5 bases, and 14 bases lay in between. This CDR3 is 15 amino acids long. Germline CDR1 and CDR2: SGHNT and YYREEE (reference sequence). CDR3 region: CASSLDQGRVETQYF. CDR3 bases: TGTGCCAGCAGCTTGGATCAGGGGCGGGTGGAGACCCAGTACTTC.

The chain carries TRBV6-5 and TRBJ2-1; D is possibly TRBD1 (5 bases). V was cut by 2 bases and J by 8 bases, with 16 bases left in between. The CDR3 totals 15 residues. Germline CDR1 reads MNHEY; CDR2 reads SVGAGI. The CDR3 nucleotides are TGTGCCAGCAGTTACGGGGTACCTAGGGGCGATGAGCAGTTCTTC. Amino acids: CASSYGVPRGDEQFF.

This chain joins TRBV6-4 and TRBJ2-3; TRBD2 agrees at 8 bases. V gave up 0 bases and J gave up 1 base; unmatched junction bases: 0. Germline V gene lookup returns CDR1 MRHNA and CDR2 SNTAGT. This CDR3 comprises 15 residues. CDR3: CASSDSRGGTDTQYF. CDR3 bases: TGTGCCAGCAGTGACTCGCGGGGGGGCACAGATACGCAGTATTTT.

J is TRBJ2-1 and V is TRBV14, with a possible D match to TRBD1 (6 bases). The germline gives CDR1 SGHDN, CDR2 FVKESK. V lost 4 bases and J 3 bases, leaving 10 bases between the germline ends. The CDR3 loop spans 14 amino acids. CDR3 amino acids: CASSPGTFYNEQFF. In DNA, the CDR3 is TGTGCCAGCAGCCCCGGGACATTCTACAATGAGCAGTTCTTC.